This T cell receptor beta chain was identified in a study of CD8+ T cells in alopecia areata. Study summary: Once tofacitinib had been taken for 6 to 18 months, 6 months off drug followed.

Trimming cost V 5 bases and J 6 bases, with 17 bases left between them. Per the germline V gene, CDR1 is SQVTM and CDR2 is ANQGSEA. The CDR3 has 14 residues. Investigators isolated RNA and reverse transcribed it into cDNA to act as the sequencing template. Profiling relied on immunoSEQ multiplex PCR, and the TCRdb table lists in-frame clones only, not all of them. The table has 150,000 to 200,000 clones, about three fifths seen once. The treatment here: oral pan-JAK inhibitor, 5-10 mg twice daily. The V and J genes are TRBV29-1 and TRBJ2-1; D remains unclear. The TCR originated in a human donor with alopecia areata. The sequences come from CD4+ T cells sorted from blood, collected at week 4, from a patient treated with tofacitinib. Here the CDR3 DNA reads TGCAGCGTTATTAAGATATGGGCTAGCAATGAGCAGTTCTTC. Its protein is CSVIKIWASNEQFF.